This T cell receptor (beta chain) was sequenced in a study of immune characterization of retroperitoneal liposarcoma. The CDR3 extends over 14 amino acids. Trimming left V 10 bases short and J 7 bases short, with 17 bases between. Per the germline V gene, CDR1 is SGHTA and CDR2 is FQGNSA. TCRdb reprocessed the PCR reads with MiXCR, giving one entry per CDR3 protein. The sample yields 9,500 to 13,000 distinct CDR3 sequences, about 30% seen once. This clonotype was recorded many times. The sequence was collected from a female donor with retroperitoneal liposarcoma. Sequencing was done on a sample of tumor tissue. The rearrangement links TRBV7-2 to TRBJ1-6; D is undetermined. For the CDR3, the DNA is TGTGCCACGACCGCCGGCCCTGTGAATTCACCCCTCCACTTT. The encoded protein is CATTAGPVNSPLHF.